Shown below are 32 T cell receptor beta chains from a single sample sequenced in a study of response to subunit inactivated influenza vaccine. One entry per CDR3 protein results from TCRdb running MiXCR on the RT-PCR reads. The sample carries 500,000 to 750,000 distinct CDR3 sequences, about 14% recorded once. Sample: PBMCs from blood, taken 11 to 12 days after vaccination. These receptor sequences come from a man aged 50-59 years who received an inactivated influenza vaccine.

The CDR3 DNA sequence: TGTGCCAGCAGTGAAGTTAAGGGCAGGTGGGACATGAACACTGAAGCTTTCTTT. Its translation is CASSEVKGRWDMNTEAFF. The chain uses TRBV28 and TRBJ1-1; tentative D call: TRBD1 (6 bases). The CDR3 runs 18 residues. Trimming stripped 5 bases from V and 0 bases from J, with 22 bases between. Germline CDR1 and CDR2: MDHEN and SYDVKM.

Only a few counts were recorded for this clonotype. The chain joins TRBV24-1 to TRBJ2-7; a possible D gene is TRBD1 (5 bases). CDR3 length equals 14 residues. The V end lost 0 bases, the J end lost 5 bases, and 10 bases lay between the germline ends. CDR1 KGHDR and CDR2 SFDVKD come from the germline V gene. The CDR3 loop reads CATSDLKSGNEQYF. CDR3 coding DNA: TGTGCCACCAGTGATTTGAAATCAGGGAACGAGCAGTACTTC.

This clonotype has more than one count but fewer than ten. The gene calls are TRBV6-1 and TRBJ2-1, with 10 bases aligning to TRBD2. The CDR3 covers 15 residues. Trimming at V came to 7 bases and at J to 10 bases, leaving 13 bases not matched to a gene. Germline-derived CDR1 and CDR2 are MNHNS and SASEGT. The CDR3 DNA sequence: TGTGCCAGCAACCAAAGGCTAGCGGGAGAACAAGAGCAGTTCTTC. Residues: CASNQRLAGEQEQFF.

This clonotype was recorded many times. The rearrangement joins TRBV6-2 or TRBV6-3 to TRBJ2-1, with 10 bases matching TRBD2. Per the germline V gene, CDR1 is MNHEY and CDR2 is SVGEGT. With V trimmed by 3 bases and J by 1 base, 0 bases remained unmatched. The CDR3 has 15 amino acids. CDR3 nucleotide sequence: TGTGCCAGCAGTTATAGCGGGGGGTCCTACAATGAGCAGTTCTTC. Translated, it gives CASSYSGGSYNEQFF.

V gene TRBV28 combines with J gene TRBJ2-4, with D perhaps TRBD2 (6 bases). Germline CDR1 MDHEN, CDR2 SYDVKM. Between the trimmed V and J ends, which lost 2 bases and 7 bases, there was a span of 15 bases. The CDR3 is 15 residues long. This CDR3 reads CASSLIGGPSNIQYF. DNA of the CDR3: TGTGCCAGCAGTTTAATCGGGGGTCCTAGTAACATTCAGTACTTC.

V gene TRBV20-1 combines with J gene TRBJ2-7, with a weak D call TRBD2 (5 bases). Germline lookup yields CDR1 DFQATT and CDR2 SNEGSKA (reference sequence). This CDR3 is 15 amino acids long. V lost 0 bases, J lost 3 bases, and 15 bases lay in between. The CDR3 sequence is CSARDRFGLDYEQYF. CDR3 DNA sequence: TGCAGTGCTAGAGATCGGTTTGGACTCGACTACGAGCAGTACTTC.

This clonotype was counted a few times. The chain is built from TRBV6-2 or TRBV6-3 and TRBJ2-6; D remains ambiguous. The germline gives CDR1 MNHEY, CDR2 SVGEGT. This CDR3 is 13 amino acids long. V lost 7 bases and J 4 bases, leaving 8 bases between the germline ends. CDR3 residues: CASKNGGANVLTF. The CDR3 DNA is TGTGCCAGCAAGAACGGGGGGGCCAACGTCCTGACTTTC.

This clonotype was seen repeatedly, ten times or more. The chain carries TRBV7-8 and TRBJ2-5; either TRBD1 or TRBD2 may fit D (6 bases each). Germline lookup yields CDR1 SGHVS and CDR2 FQNEAQ. The CDR3 length is 17 residues. V was trimmed by 5 bases and J by 2 bases, leaving 21 bases between them. The CDR3, as DNA: TGTGCCAGCAGCCTAGAACGGGGTTGGGGGGCTCAAGAGACCCAGTACTTC. Translation gives CASSLERGWGAQETQYF. Full variable domain (rest looked up from reference TRBV7-8 and TRBJ2-5): GAGVSQSPRYKVAKRGQDVALRCDPISGHVSLFWYQQALGQGPEFLTYFQNEAQLDKSGLPSDRFFAERPEGSVSTLKIQRTQQEDSAVYLCASSLERGWGAQETQYFGPGTRLLVL.

The V and J genes are TRBV9 and TRBJ2-5; D ambiguous. The CDR3 totals 14 residues. V shed 5 bases and J shed 2 bases, with 13 bases lying between them. Germline CDR1 reads SGDLS; CDR2 reads YYNGEE. CDR3 amino acids: CASSSGSPQETQYF. As DNA, the CDR3 is TGTGCCAGCAGTTCCGGAAGCCCACAAGAGACCCAGTACTTC.

The rearrangement links TRBV20-1 to TRBJ2-7, with D possibly matching TRBD2 (5 bases). Trimming removed 3 bases at V and 1 base at J, with 19 bases between. The CDR3 has 16 residues. Germline-derived CDR1 and CDR2 are DFQATT and SNEGSKA (reference sequence). The CDR3 DNA reads TGCAGTGCTAGTGGCAGCGGACCACACTTATCCTACGAGCAGTACTTC. It yields the protein CSASGSGPHLSYEQYF.

The chain joins TRBV7-9 to TRBJ1-4; perhaps TRBD1 as D (6 bases). Trimming removed 5 bases at V and 10 bases at J, with 17 bases between. The germline V gene encodes CDR1 SEHNR and CDR2 FQNEAQ (reference sequence). This CDR3 region has 14 residues. The DNA for the CDR3 is TGTGCCAGCAGCCCACAGGGTGGTTCAGGAAAACTGTTTTTT. Its translation: CASSPQGGSGKLFF.

This chain uses TRBV20-1 with TRBJ2-3, with 9 bases matching TRBD1. Trimming removed 5 bases from V and 2 bases from J; junction bases left unmatched: 8. CDR1 is DFQATT, CDR2 SNEGSKA, per germline (reference sequence). The CDR3 spans 15 residues. The CDR3 nucleotides are TGCAGTGCTGAAACGGGACAGGGTTACACAGATACGCAGTATTTT. This translates into CSAETGQGYTDTQYF.

This chain uses TRBV4-2 with TRBJ1-6; D is possibly TRBD1 (5 bases). The V end lost 0 bases, the J end lost 7 bases, and 10 bases lay between the germline ends. The CDR3 sequence is 15 residues long. The V gene's germline CDR1 is LGHNA and CDR2 YNFKEQ. The CDR3 reads CASSQDSGPNSPLHF. The CDR3 nucleotides read TGTGCCAGCAGCCAAGATTCAGGGCCGAATTCACCCCTCCACTTT.

This clonotype was seen only a few times. The CDR3 region is CASTPGLQETQYF. The CDR3 DNA reads TGTGCCAGCACTCCGGGACTACAGGAGACCCAGTACTTC. This chain connects TRBV12-3 or TRBV12-4 to TRBJ2-5; 7 bases map to TRBD2. The J segment lost 5 bases and the V segment lost 7 bases, leaving 7 bases of the junction unmatched. The length of the CDR3 is 13 residues.

This clonotype showed up just a few times. The genes are TRBV7-6 and TRBJ1-3; no clear D. Germline-derived CDR1 and CDR2 are SGHVS and FNYEAQ. V was pared by 0 bases and J by 6 bases, with 6 bases between. The CDR3 consists of 13 residues. The CDR3 DNA sequence: TGTGCCAGCAGCTTAGCCGGTGAAAACACCATATATTTT. This codes for CASSLAGENTIYF.

The genes are TRBV10-3 and TRBJ2-1, with 8 bases that match TRBD2. Germline assignment: CDR1 ENHRY and CDR2 SYGVKD. With V trimmed by 6 bases and J by 5 bases, 6 bases remained unmatched. The CDR3 is 14 amino acids. DNA for the CDR3: TGTGCCATCAGCCCAATAGCGGGGAACAATGAGCAGTTCTTC. This encodes CAISPIAGNNEQFF.

This clonotype turned up a few times. The J gene is TRBJ2-7, the V gene TRBV7-2; 7 nucleotides match TRBD2. V lost 1 base and J lost 13; bases outside the gene matches: 10. The CDR3 runs 13 residues. Per germline, CDR1 SGHTA and CDR2 FQGNSA. The CDR3 region is CASSLGVQGLIYF. The CDR3 DNA sequence: TGTGCCAGCAGCTTAGGGGTGCAGGGACTAATATACTTC.

This clonotype has only a few counts. This chain uses TRBV7-9 with TRBJ2-5, with TRBD1 matching over 8 bases. J lost 4 bases, V lost 5 bases, and 12 bases had no gene match. The CDR3 contains 16 residues. In germline, CDR1 is SEHNR, CDR2 FQNEAQ (reference sequence). CDR3 DNA sequence: TGTGCCAGCAGCAAACGGACAGGGAGTAGAGGAGAGACCCAGTACTTC. Residues: CASSKRTGSRGETQYF. Looking up the rest from reference TRBV7-9 and TRBJ2-5 gives the full variable domain: DTGVSQNPRHKITKRGQNVTFRCDPISEHNRLYWYRQTLGQGPEFLTYFQNEAQLEKSRLLSDRFSAERPKGSFSTLEIQRTEQGDSAMYLCASSKRTGSRGETQYFGPGTRLLVL.

The genes are TRBV4-3 and TRBJ2-3, with 8 bases that match TRBD2. Trimming removed 5 bases from V and 11 bases from J; junction bases left unmatched: 6. The germline gives CDR1 LGHNA, CDR2 YSLEER. This CDR3 region has 12 residues. The CDR3 DNA is TGCGCCAGCAGCAGTATAGCGGGACTGCAGTATTTT. This codes for CASSSIAGLQYF.

The chain couples TRBV7-2 to TRBJ1-1; D is unresolved. V was shortened by 5 bases and J by 1 base, with 17 bases between the two germline ends. The CDR3 is 16 amino acids. Germline CDR1 SGHTA, CDR2 FQGNSA. CDR3 sequence (DNA): TGTGCCAGCAGCCCTACCTCTCGGACCCCGAACACTGAAGCTTTCTTT. Residues: CASSPTSRTPNTEAFF. Complete variable domain (other parts from reference TRBV7-2 and TRBJ1-1): GAGVSQSPSNKVTEKGKDVELRCDPISGHTALYWYRQSLGQGLEFLIYFQGNSAPDKSGLPSDRFSAERTGGSVSTLTIQRTQQEDSAVYLCASSPTSRTPNTEAFFGQGTRLTVV.

CDR3 DNA sequence: TGTGCCAGCAGAACGGCGACCGATGACACTGAAGCTTTCTTT. It translates to CASRTATDDTEAFF. The chain uses TRBV28 and TRBJ1-1; D not resolved. Germline V gene data show CDR1 as MDHEN and CDR2 as SYDVKM. Trimming left V 6 bases short and J 3 bases short, with 14 bases between. The CDR3 has 14 amino acids.

The V call is TRBV24-1, the J call TRBJ2-1; perhaps TRBD2 as D (6 bases). V lost 3 bases and J 6 bases, leaving 23 bases between the germline ends. Per the germline V gene, CDR1 is KGHDR and CDR2 is SFDVKD. CDR3 length: 18 residues. CDR3 in amino acids: CATSDRRVGAGNFNEQFF. In nucleotides, the CDR3 is TGTGCCACCAGTGATCGGCGTGTAGGTGCGGGGAACTTCAATGAGCAGTTCTTC.

Only a few counts were recorded for this clonotype. This sequence joins TRBV29-1 and TRBJ2-5; 8 bases line up with TRBD2. The CDR3 spans 15 residues. Germline V gene data show CDR1 as SQVTM and CDR2 as ANQGSEA. V shed 8 bases, J shed 5 bases, and the junction held 16 bases outside the gene matches. The DNA of the CDR3 is TGCAGCCATACGGGGGGGTTTGTATTGTGGGAGACCCAGTACTTC. Its protein product is CSHTGGFVLWETQYF.

This clonotype was detected a few times. The V call is TRBV12-3 or TRBV12-4, the J call TRBJ1-6; D unclear. V lost 3 bases and J lost 9, with 9 bases in between. This CDR3 has 13 amino acids. In nucleotides, the CDR3 is TGTGCCAGCAGTTTGGGCAGGCCTTCACCCCTCCACTTT. Its protein product is CASSLGRPSPLHF.

The rearrangement links TRBV18 to TRBJ2-1; D is unclear. Germline CDR1 reads KGHSH; CDR2 reads LQKENI. The CDR3 is 12 amino acids. V was cut by 5 bases and J by 6 bases, with 8 bases left in between. Here the CDR3 DNA reads TGTGCCAGCTCATCCTCGGGCAATGAGCAGTTCTTC. Translated: CASSSSGNEQFF.

There are a few counts of this clonotype. The chain couples TRBV5-6 to TRBJ1-1; 7 bases match TRBD1. V shed 3 bases, J shed 0 bases, and the junction held 5 bases outside the gene matches. Germline loops: CDR1 SGHDT, CDR2 YYEEEE. The CDR3 is 15 residues long. The CDR3 region has the DNA TGTGCCAGCAGCTCCGCAGGGGGAATGAACACTGAAGCTTTCTTT. Encoded protein: CASSSAGGMNTEAFF.

The DNA of the CDR3 is TGCGCCAGCAGCCAAGCGTGGGGACAGGGCTACAATGAGCAGTTCTTC. It codes for CASSQAWGQGYNEQFF. This chain links TRBV4-1 with TRBJ2-1; 9 nucleotides agree with TRBD1. This CDR3 is 16 amino acids long. Germline loops: CDR1 MGHRA, CDR2 YSYEKL. J was trimmed by 3 bases and V by 1 base; bases with no gene match: 4.

There are a few counts of this clonotype. The rearrangement uses TRBV11-2 and TRBJ1-6; no clear D. From germline, CDR1 is SGHAT and CDR2 FQNNGV. Trimming removed 3 bases from V and 8 bases from J, with 14 bases in between. The CDR3 is made up of 15 amino acids. The CDR3 protein is CASSFWEPGYSPLHF. The CDR3 DNA sequence: TGTGCCAGCAGCTTTTGGGAGCCCGGGTATTCACCCCTCCACTTT.

This clonotype was counted a few times. V is TRBV24-1 and J is TRBJ1-5; D gene unclear. Germline assignment: CDR1 KGHDR and CDR2 SFDVKD. V was shortened by 2 bases and J by 4 bases, with 5 bases between the two germline ends. The CDR3 is 13 amino acids. CDR3 bases: TGTGCCACCAGTGATTCGATAAATCAGCCCCAGCATTTT. Translated, it gives CATSDSINQPQHF.

The chain carries TRBV24-1 and TRBJ2-1, with 10 bases lining up with TRBD2. In germline, CDR1 is KGHDR, CDR2 SFDVKD. The CDR3 has 16 amino acids. The junction had 7 bases not matched to a gene; V was cut back by 3 bases and J by 6 bases. In DNA, the CDR3 is TGTGCCACCAGTGATCCTGGTCCTAGCGGGAGCAATGAGCAGTTCTTC. Translation gives CATSDPGPSGSNEQFF.

This clonotype has just a few counts. V and J are TRBV6-1 and TRBJ2-1; D unresolved. The V end was cut by 2 bases, the J end by 4 bases, with 9 bases between. CDR3 length: 14 residues. Germline V gene lookup returns CDR1 MNHNS and CDR2 SASEGT. The CDR3 reads CASSESWIYNEQFF. Here the CDR3 DNA reads TGTGCCAGCAGTGAAAGTTGGATATACAATGAGCAGTTCTTC.

This clonotype appeared a few times. An end of the junction differs from the germline gene, which may be a read error. V usage is TRBV7-9 and J usage is TRBJ2-5, with D possibly matching TRBD2 (5 bases). This CDR3 is built from 13 residues. Germline loops: CDR1 SEHNR, CDR2 FQNEAQ (reference sequence). CDR3 sequence: CASRIGVQGTQYF. The CDR3 nucleotides are TGTGCCAGCAGGATCGGGGTCCAAGGGACCCAGTACTTC.